Described below is a single T cell receptor (beta chain) sequence and its context. Antigen unknown. Generated by immunoSEQ multiplex PCR, the TCRdb table keeps only in-frame clones and is missing some. The sample holds 39,000 or so clones, roughly nine tenths seen once. This specimen belongs to a study of neoadjuvant nivolumab and ipilimumab in lung cancer. Study-level results: TCR clonality did not significantly correlate with pathologic tumor regression. A small number of samples were TCR sequenced. Compared with tumor-adjacent uninvolved lung, resected tumors showed greater richness and clonality. Resected-tumor TCR richness correlated positively with pretherapy blood richness.

The CDR3 sequence is 13 residues long. Germline assignment: CDR1 SEHNR and CDR2 FQNEAQ (reference sequence). The V end lost 5 bases, the J end lost 8 bases, and 13 bases lay between the germline ends. Sequences were derived from peripheral blood, sampled before neoadjuvant nivolumab, alone or with ipilimumab. The receptor's source is an adult with non-small cell lung cancer. The rearrangement joins TRBV7-9 to TRBJ2-1, with D maybe TRBD2 (6 bases). This chain's CDR3 is CASSGRLGYEQFF. As DNA, the CDR3 is TGTGCCAGCAGCGGACGACTAGGCTATGAGCAGTTCTTC.